What follows are 20 T cell receptor beta chains derived from one specimen sequenced in a study of CD8 T cells in ankylosing spondylitis. From the 5' RACE reads, TCRdb called clonotypes with MiXCR, one entry per CDR3 protein. The table has 200,000 to 250,000 distinct CDR3 sequences, 20% to 30% seen once; the top ten hold 5% to 7.5%. The sequencing input was blood, either unsorted or a sorted T cell fraction (not recorded which). Every receptor here comes from a male donor with ankylosing spondylitis or in good health (not recorded which).

This chain links TRBV29-1 with TRBJ2-6; D call uncertain. Germline CDR1 is SQVTM and CDR2 is ANQGSEA. The CDR3 sequence is 14 residues long. Trimming removed 7 bases at V and 0 bases at J, with 10 bases between. The CDR3 is CSGRLISGANVLTF. The DNA for the CDR3 is TGCAGCGGTCGACTGATCTCTGGGGCCAACGTCCTGACTTTC.

Many counts were recorded for this clonotype. The chain recombines TRBV11-2 with TRBJ1-6; D gene uncertain. Germline V gene sequence: CDR1 SGHAT, CDR2 FQNNGV. The CDR3 is 13 residues long. Trimming cost V 0 bases and J 5 bases, with 2 bases left between them. CDR3 residues: CASSLDHNSPLHF. CDR3 in DNA: TGTGCCAGCAGCTTAGATCATAATTCACCCCTCCACTTT.

The chain carries TRBV20-1 and TRBJ1-5; the D gene is possibly TRBD1 (6 bases). This CDR3 is built from 16 residues. The germline V and J ends were trimmed by 4 bases and 2 bases, with 18 bases remaining between them. Germline lookup yields CDR1 DFQATT and CDR2 SNEGSKA (reference sequence). CDR3 nucleotide sequence: TGCAGTGCTACCCGAGGGGGGAAAGGTGGCAATCAGCCCCAGCATTTT. This sequence encodes CSATRGGKGGNQPQHF.

This clonotype was picked up a small number of times. CDR3 sequence: CASSGTSGRLEQFF. CDR3 bases: TGTGCCAGCAGCGGGACTAGCGGGAGGTTGGAGCAGTTCTTC. J is TRBJ2-1 and V is TRBV7-2; 15 bases agree with TRBD2. The germline gives CDR1 SGHTA, CDR2 FQGNSA. The CDR3 sequence is 14 residues long. J was trimmed by 10 bases and V by 5 bases; bases with no gene match: 3. Combining the CDR3 with reference TRBV7-2 and TRBJ2-1 gives the whole variable domain GAGVSQSPSNKVTEKGKDVELRCDPISGHTALYWYRQSLGQGLEFLIYFQGNSAPDKSGLPSDRFSAERTGGSVSTLTIQRTQQEDSAVYLCASSGTSGRLEQFFGPGTRLTVL.

This clonotype was seen at least ten times. The chain joins TRBV13 to TRBJ2-3, with 9 bases matching TRBD1. V dropped 4 bases and J dropped 2; count of bases not matched to a gene: 4. Germline V lookup: CDR1 PRHDT, CDR2 FYEKMQ (reference sequence). There are 15 residues in the CDR3. The CDR3 here is CASSYDRGYTDTQYF. The CDR3 coding sequence is TGTGCCAGCAGCTACGACAGGGGGTACACAGATACGCAGTATTTT.

The chain recombines TRBV20-1 with TRBJ2-1; D remains ambiguous. Germline CDR1 DFQATT, CDR2 SNEGSKA (reference sequence). CDR3 size: 13 residues. V was pared by 8 bases and J by 0 bases, with 11 bases between. CDR3 in DNA: TGCAGTACCCTGGAGAACTCCTACAATGAGCAGTTCTTC. Translating gives CSTLENSYNEQFF.

This clonotype was recorded many times. This chain joins TRBV28 and TRBJ2-7, with TRBD1 as a possible D gene (5 bases). This CDR3 is built from 15 residues. Deletions cut 5 bases from V and 8 bases from J, with 22 bases between. In germline, CDR1 is MDHEN, CDR2 SYDVKM. CDR3: CASSGLSGSGQKQYF. The CDR3 nucleotides read TGTGCCAGCAGTGGTCTGTCAGGGTCGGGTCAGAAGCAGTACTTC. The variable domain in full, completed from reference TRBV28 and TRBJ2-7, reads DVKVTQSSRYLVKRTGEKVFLECVQDMDHENMFWYRQDPGLGLRLIYFSYDVKMKEKGDIPEGYSVSREKKERFSLILESASTNQTSMYLCASSGLSGSGQKQYFGPGTRLTVT.

The J gene is TRBJ2-3, the V gene TRBV4-3, with D possibly matching TRBD2 (6 bases). Per germline, CDR1 LGHNA and CDR2 YSLEER. The V and J ends lost 0 bases and 6 bases respectively, with 13 bases between them. CDR3 size: 15 residues. The CDR3 reads CASSQEYGGTDTQYF. The CDR3 DNA reads TGCGCCAGCAGCCAAGAGTATGGCGGGACGGATACGCAGTATTTT.

This clonotype came up many times. V and J are TRBV7-6 and TRBJ2-7, with 8 nucleotides matching TRBD1. This CDR3 has 19 residues. Germline V lookup: CDR1 SGHVS, CDR2 FNYEAQ. V trimming: 3 bases; J trimming: 1 base; junction bases outside the gene matches: 17. The CDR3 DNA reads as TGTGCCAGCAGCTTGCGTCCATCTGGGGACAGGAGATTTTCCTACGAGCAGTACTTC. Protein: CASSLRPSGDRRFSYEQYF.

There are many counts of this clonotype. The chain is built from TRBV19 and TRBJ1-4; D is unresolved. Trimming shortened V by 9 bases and J by 1 base, and 12 bases separated the two germline ends. Germline CDR1 is LNHDA and CDR2 is SQIVND (reference sequence). This CDR3 spans 14 amino acids. The CDR3 loop reads CASSRSQTNEKLFF. CDR3 DNA sequence: TGTGCCAGCAGTCGGTCGCAAACTAATGAAAAACTGTTTTTT.

This sequence joins TRBV12-3 or TRBV12-4 and TRBJ2-7; no clear D. Trimming removed 1 base at V and 3 bases at J, with 7 bases between. The CDR3 covers 13 residues. CDR3: CASSLGADYEQYF. CDR3 in DNA: TGTGCCAGCAGTTTAGGTGCAGACTACGAGCAGTACTTC.

This clonotype was counted between two and nine times. CDR3 sequence reads: CASSMPGLAYEQYF. CDR3 DNA: TGTGCCAGTAGTATGCCAGGACTAGCCTACGAGCAGTACTTC. The chain carries TRBV19 and TRBJ2-7; 7 positions match TRBD2. Germline V CDR1 and CDR2: LNHDA, SQIVND (reference sequence). V lost 3 bases, J lost 2 bases, and 4 bases stayed unmatched. There are 14 residues in the CDR3.

The chain is built from TRBV7-2 and TRBJ2-1; D remains unclear. CDR3 length: 13 amino acids. Trimming took 0 bases from V and 10 from J, leaving 10 bases between them. Germline loops: CDR1 SGHTA, CDR2 FQGNSA. CDR3 sequence: CASSLAHTREQFF. In DNA, the CDR3 is TGTGCCAGCAGCTTAGCCCACACGAGAGAGCAGTTCTTC.

This clonotype was observed a few times. J is TRBJ1-1 and V is TRBV19, with D hard to call. V was shortened by 5 bases and J by 5 bases, with 15 bases between the two germline ends. Germline CDR1 is LNHDA and CDR2 is SQIVND (reference sequence). The CDR3 covers 14 residues. Written as DNA, the CDR3 is TGTGCCAGTAGTCCCCGGATCCTGGGGACTGAAGCTTTCTTT. Protein product: CASSPRILGTEAFF.

This clonotype showed up just once. The chain combines TRBV12-3 or TRBV12-4 with TRBJ2-2; no reliable D call. The CDR3 runs to 13 residues. V was cut by 6 bases and J by 6 bases, with 11 bases left in between. CDR3 DNA: TGTGCCAGCAGCCAGCCCGTAGCCGGGGAGCTGTTTTTT. Its protein is CASSQPVAGELFF.

This chain connects TRBV12-3 or TRBV12-4 to TRBJ1-1, with TRBD1 matching over 7 bases. The V gene end was trimmed by 2 bases and the J gene end by 1 base; junction bases not matched to a gene: 4. The CDR3 runs to 15 residues. The CDR3 loop is CASSLSGQPNTEAFF. CDR3 coding DNA: TGTGCCAGCAGTTTATCGGGACAGCCGAACACTGAAGCTTTCTTT.

This clonotype occurred many times. The J gene is TRBJ2-1, the V gene TRBV28; 8 positions agree with TRBD2. This CDR3 is 15 amino acids long. The V gene end was trimmed by 3 bases and the J gene end by 7 bases; junction bases not matched to a gene: 8. Germline V CDR1 and CDR2: MDHEN, SYDVKM. DNA of the CDR3: TGTGCCAGCAGTTTTTGGCAGCGGGAGTTTAATGAGCAGTTCTTC. It specifies CASSFWQREFNEQFF.

This clonotype has at least ten counts. The CDR3 protein is CASAARIREKLFF. The CDR3 coding sequence is TGTGCCAGCGCGGCCCGGATTCGGGAAAAACTGTTTTTT. The chain couples TRBV6-1 to TRBJ1-4; the D is unclear. CDR1 MNHNS and CDR2 SASEGT come from the germline V gene. The CDR3 consists of 13 residues. With 8 bases removed from V and 8 bases from J, the gap between germline ends came to 15 bases.

Of note for this clonotype: A read error is likely, as this CDR3 ends without the conserved phenylalanine or tryptophan. V and J are TRBV20-1 and TRBJ2-7; TRBD2 aligns across 13 bases. Germline V lookup: CDR1 DFQATT, CDR2 SNEGSKA (reference sequence). The V gene end was trimmed by 5 bases and the J gene end by 4 bases; junction bases not matched to a gene: 5. The CDR3 has 14 amino acids. The CDR3 DNA sequence: TGCAGTGCTCAAAGGACTAGCGGGGGATACGAGCAGTACTTA. Amino acid sequence: CSAQRTSGGYEQYL.

This clonotype was picked up many times. The chain has TRBV7-8 and TRBJ2-3; D is undetermined. V was pared by 5 bases and J by 1 base, with 10 bases between. The CDR3 is 14 residues long. CDR1 is SGHVS, CDR2 FQNEAQ, per germline. The CDR3 sequence: CASSRPWGTDTQYF. The DNA of the CDR3 is TGTGCCAGCAGCCGTCCTTGGGGCACAGATACGCAGTATTTT.